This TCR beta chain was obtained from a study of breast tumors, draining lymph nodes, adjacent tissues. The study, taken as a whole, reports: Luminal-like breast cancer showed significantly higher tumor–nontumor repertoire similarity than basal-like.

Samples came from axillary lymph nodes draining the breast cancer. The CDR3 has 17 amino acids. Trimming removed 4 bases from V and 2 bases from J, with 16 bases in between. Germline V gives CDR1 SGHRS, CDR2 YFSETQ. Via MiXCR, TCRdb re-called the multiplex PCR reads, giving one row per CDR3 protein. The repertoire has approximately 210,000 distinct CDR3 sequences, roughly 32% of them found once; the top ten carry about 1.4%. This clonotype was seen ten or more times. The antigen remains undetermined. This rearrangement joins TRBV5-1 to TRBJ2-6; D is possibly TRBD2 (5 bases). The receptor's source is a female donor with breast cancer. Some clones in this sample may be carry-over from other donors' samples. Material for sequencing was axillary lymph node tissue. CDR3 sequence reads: CASSLMDAGPGANVLTF. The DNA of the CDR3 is TGCGCCAGCAGCCTAATGGACGCGGGTCCTGGGGCCAACGTCCTGACTTTC.